This TCR beta chain appears in the sequencing data of a study of blood T cell repertoires in COVID-19 (dated by TCRdb to 2018 to 2020). Background for the entire study: Collaborator samples came from the United States, Italy and Spain and covered acute and convalescent phases of COVID-19. The repertoires were made available in a free public database intended to serve as a resource for research on the immune response to SARS-CoV-2. The sample metadata nearly always contained a de-identified subject ID, COVID-19 status, age in years and sex. Samples were obtained from the ongoing ImmuneRACE study (first 160 participants) and from 950 to 1,500 subjects provided by 6 global collaborators. Deeply sampled blood TCRbeta repertoires from subjects exposed to, actively infected with, or recovered from COVID-19 were included in the dataset. Where available, HLA class I and class II types were taken from metadata supplied by the sample provider and were not determined by assay-based typing. The material from the prospective study consisted of cDNA or gDNA derived from T cells, B-cell-depleted T cells, or PBMCs.

TCRbeta CDR3 regions were amplified from genomic DNA by means of the immunoSEQ Assay, a bias-controlled multiplex PCR. As for how the authors treated the data: Nucleated cell counts per sample were estimated from amplification of reference gene primers within the assay. To quantify the absolute abundance of each unique TCRbeta CDR3 rearrangement, sequence reads were collapsed and filtered. For each sample, productive Simpson clonality was calculated as the square root of Simpson's diversity index across productive rearrangements. The table comes from immuneACCESS by way of TCRdb, which keeps in-frame sequences with V and J called. Part of the clones is missing from these tables; in studies checked, under half for an unresolved V gene and the rest for unknown reasons. V, J and clone size were drawn from that table, and D and trimming were deduced from the DNA. The sample table lists 250,000 to 350,000 clones, 90% of them with a count of one. The ten largest clones add up to about 4.5% of the sample.

Regarding this clone: Its antigen is unknown. Per-nucleotide qualities are absent, and no much larger clonotype sits a single base away.

In the prospective study, participants were roughly 18 to 95 years old, resided in about two dozen geographic areas of the United States, and were enrolled through a virtual design. To assign participants to cohorts, the prospective study relied on clinical history that participants themselves reported in a screening survey and a study questionnaire. Each participant in the prospective study had whole blood, serum and a nasopharyngeal or oropharyngeal swab collected by mobile phlebotomists. Participants in the prospective study had the option to provide additional blood draws and questionnaires over a roughly two-month period. Before DNA extraction, prospective study blood samples were shipped either frozen or at room temperature. The research as a whole found: Clinical and demographic metadata were provided uncurated, with the amount varying by source and participant.

Sequences were obtained from PBMCs or T cells enriched from blood (not recorded which). The source of this sequence is a woman aged 18 to 35 with acute COVID-19.

The CDR3 sequence is CASSQDPRETWDEQFF. DNA sequence: TGTGCCAGCAGCCAAGATCCCCGGGAGACTTGGGATGAGCAGTTCTTC. The chain is encoded by TRBV4-2 joined to TRBJ2-1; the D gene is possibly TRBD2, with 6 bases matching. CDR1 and CDR2 were assigned from the germline V gene as LGHNA and YNFKEQ. V and J lose 0 bases and 8 bases, and a span of 17 bases separates them. Its CDR3 holds 16 amino acids, cysteine through phenylalanine. The DNA shown is the 48-base CDR3, in frame from base 1.